The sequence of this TCR beta chain was determined in a study of blood T cell repertoires in COVID-19. Background on the study: Collection of acute and convalescent COVID-19 samples took place in the United States, Italy and Spain. PBMCs, B-cell-depleted T cells, or T cells were the source of the cDNA or gDNA that made up the material.

Authors' methods: Counts of nucleated cells, estimated from reference gene primer amplification, were obtained. The repertoire was sequenced with immunoSEQ multiplex PCR; TCRdb's copy has only in-frame clones and lacks some. V, J and clone size derive from that table, while D and trimming were established from the DNA sequence. The table includes 150,000 to 200,000 clones, 70% to 90% detected once. The germline CDR1 and CDR2 sequences are MNHEY and SVGEGT. V lost 4 bases and J 7 bases, leaving 11 bases between the germline ends. CDR3 size: 13 residues. The specimen was peripheral blood. This TCR was sampled from a human donor with active or convalescent COVID-19. The donor label of this sample is uncertain. The V call is TRBV6-2 or TRBV6-3, the J call TRBJ1-5; tentative D call: TRBD1 (5 bases). CDR3 residues: CASSFQGGQPQHF. The CDR3, as DNA: TGTGCCAGCAGTTTTCAGGGTGGACAGCCCCAGCATTTT.